These 21 T cell receptor beta chains were sequenced from one sample in a study of monozygotic twins with inflammatory bowel disease. TCRdb derives one entry per CDR3 protein from the 5' RACE reads, leaving out DNA. The repertoire table contains about 41,000 distinct CDR3 sequences. Sequenced input: blood. The receptors come from a human donor with ulcerative colitis or Crohn's disease, or a healthy co-twin of an affected twin (not recorded which).

The chain couples TRBV20-1 to TRBJ2-5; TCRdb selects TRBD1, and the lack of DNA leaves this call unchecked. In germline, CDR1 is DFQATT, CDR2 SNEGSKA (reference sequence). This CDR3 has 16 residues. The CDR3: CSARYGRGARGETQYF.

The chain uses TRBV15 and TRBJ2-4; as DNA is missing, the TRBD1 call by TCRdb cannot be tested. This CDR3 has 16 residues. CDR1 and CDR2 (germline): LNHNV, YYDKDF (reference sequence). CDR3 amino acids: CATSRETGVAKNIQYF.

The CDR3 here is CASSLGALDEQFF. The chain carries TRBV5-5 and TRBJ2-1; TCRdb's D call, TRBD1, is unchecked because there is no DNA. Germline lookup yields CDR1 SGHKS and CDR2 YYEKEE (reference sequence). The CDR3 runs to 13 residues.

V usage is TRBV7-9 and J usage is TRBJ1-3. Germline lookup yields CDR1 SEHNR and CDR2 FQNEAQ (reference sequence). CDR3 length equals 15 residues. This CDR3 reads CASRIGTATGNTIYF.

The chain combines TRBV28 with TRBJ2-7; lacking DNA, the TRBD1 call made by TCRdb goes unchecked. The CDR3 loop spans 13 amino acids. The germline CDR1 and CDR2 sequences are MDHEN and SYDVKM. The CDR3 loop reads CASHTGQTYEQYF.

This chain connects TRBV10-3 to TRBJ2-3; lacking DNA, the TRBD2 call made by TCRdb goes unchecked. This CDR3 has 17 residues. Germline CDR1 is ENHRY and CDR2 is SYGVKD. CDR3 loop: CAISGQTKGLPTDTQYF.

This sequence joins TRBV29-1 and TRBJ1-1. CDR1 and CDR2 (germline): SQVTM, ANQGSEA. This CDR3 is built from 12 residues. The CDR3: CSVLPPEHGAFF.

The chain has TRBV20-1 and TRBJ2-3. The CDR3 contains 12 residues. The V gene's germline CDR1 is DFQATT and CDR2 SNEGSKA (reference sequence). CDR3 protein: CSGMGGTDTQYF.

The chain carries TRBV11-1 and TRBJ1-1; TCRdb proposes TRBD1, but this gene call is untestable without DNA. The CDR3 runs 14 residues. Germline V lookup: CDR1 SGHAT, CDR2 FQDESV (reference sequence). The CDR3 loop is CASSPEQGDTEAFF. The complete variable domain, with remaining parts taken from reference TRBV11-1 and TRBJ1-1, reads EAEVAQSPRYKITEKSQAVAFWCDPISGHATLYWYRQILGQGPELLVQFQDESVVDDSQLPKDRFSAERLKGVDSTLKIQPAELGDSAMYLCASSPEQGDTEAFFGQGTRLTVV.

This chain links TRBV9 with TRBJ2-2; TCRdb lists TRBD1, though no DNA is available to test this call. This CDR3 has 14 amino acids. In germline, CDR1 is SGDLS, CDR2 YYNGEE. The CDR3 sequence: CASSMYRVTGELFF.

V gene TRBV14 combines with J gene TRBJ1-2. Germline CDR1 is SGHDN and CDR2 is FVKESK. There are 12 residues in the CDR3. This CDR3 is CASSLLTYGYTF.

This chain joins TRBV4-1 and TRBJ2-3; no DNA is available, so the TRBD2 call from TCRdb remains unchecked. CDR3 length: 14 amino acids. Germline-derived CDR1 and CDR2 are MGHRA and YSYEKL. CDR3: CASSPSGVTDTQYF.

The genes are TRBV12-3 or TRBV12-4 and TRBJ2-1; TCRdb gives TRBD2 as the D gene, but with no DNA this cannot be confirmed. The CDR3 extends over 13 amino acids. CDR3 sequence reads: CATRTSGRDEQFF.

The chain joins TRBV7-9 to TRBJ1-3; TCRdb returns TRBD1, unconfirmable since there is no DNA. There are 17 residues in the CDR3. CDR1 and CDR2 (germline): SEHNR, FQNEAQ (reference sequence). CDR3 sequence reads: CASSLREGDGSGNTIYF.

The chain carries TRBV13 and TRBJ1-1; no DNA is available, so the TRBD1 call from TCRdb remains unchecked. There are 15 residues in the CDR3. CDR1 and CDR2 (germline): PRHDT, FYEKMQ (reference sequence). The CDR3 spells CASSPPSGNRDEAFF.

This chain links TRBV14 with TRBJ2-1. Germline V gives CDR1 SGHDN, CDR2 FVKESK. The CDR3 contains 13 residues. This CDR3 reads CASSQVRGNEQFF.

This chain joins TRBV9 and TRBJ2-1; TCRdb picks TRBD1, but there is no DNA to check that call. CDR3 length: 17 residues. CDR1 SGDLS and CDR2 YYNGEE come from the germline V gene. The CDR3: CASSVGLPGQGDNEQFF.

The chain has TRBV27 and TRBJ1-6; TCRdb selects TRBD1, and the lack of DNA leaves this call unchecked. Germline V gene data show CDR1 as MNHEY and CDR2 as SMNVEV (reference sequence). The CDR3 extends over 16 amino acids. The CDR3 reads CASSRAGTGGFSPLHF.

The J gene is TRBJ2-3, the V gene TRBV5-4; absent DNA, TCRdb's TRBD1 call cannot be checked. This CDR3 contains 14 residues. The germline V gene encodes CDR1 SGHNT and CDR2 YYREEE (reference sequence). The CDR3 spells CASSLGQGVNTQYF.

The V gene is TRBV20-1, the J gene TRBJ1-1; without DNA, the TCRdb call of TRBD1 cannot be checked. The length of the CDR3 is 14 residues. CDR1 DFQATT and CDR2 SNEGSKA come from the germline V gene (reference sequence). The CDR3 reads CSARAGGGLTEAFF.

V and J are TRBV5-6 and TRBJ1-2; TCRdb calls TRBD1, which cannot be checked without DNA. The length of the CDR3 is 16 residues. Germline values: CDR1 SGHDT, CDR2 YYEEEE. The CDR3 sequence is CASTLSGQGRNYGYTF.